This T cell receptor beta chain was retrieved from a study of cytomegalovirus exposure and HLA in healthy donors. Whole-study results and caveats: As confirmed in vitro, a few CMV-associated chains were specific for CMV antigens. The listing of 150 to 200 TCR beta chains classed them as cytomegalovirus-associated.

Assay: immunoSEQ multiplex PCR; the TCRdb copy retains only in-frame clones and omits some. This table holds some 340,000 clones, 87% found once. Comment on this clone: The target antigen is unknown. Other DNA sequences in the sample encode the same CDR3.

The V and J ends lost 4 bases and 4 bases, in that order; junction bases with no gene match: 1. The CDR3 covers 14 residues. Germline lookup yields CDR1 SEHNR and CDR2 FQNEAQ (reference sequence). The donors were part of the validation cohort, which consisted of under 150 subjects and was separate from the first cohort of about 650 subjects. The source material was PBMCs. This receptor was taken from a woman aged 25-40 years in good health and CMV-seropositive. This chain joins TRBV7-9 and TRBJ2-7; 13 bases match TRBD2. DNA of the CDR3: TGTGCCAGCAGCTGGACTAGCGGGAGTTACGAGCAGTACTTC. Amino acids: CASSWTSGSYEQYF.